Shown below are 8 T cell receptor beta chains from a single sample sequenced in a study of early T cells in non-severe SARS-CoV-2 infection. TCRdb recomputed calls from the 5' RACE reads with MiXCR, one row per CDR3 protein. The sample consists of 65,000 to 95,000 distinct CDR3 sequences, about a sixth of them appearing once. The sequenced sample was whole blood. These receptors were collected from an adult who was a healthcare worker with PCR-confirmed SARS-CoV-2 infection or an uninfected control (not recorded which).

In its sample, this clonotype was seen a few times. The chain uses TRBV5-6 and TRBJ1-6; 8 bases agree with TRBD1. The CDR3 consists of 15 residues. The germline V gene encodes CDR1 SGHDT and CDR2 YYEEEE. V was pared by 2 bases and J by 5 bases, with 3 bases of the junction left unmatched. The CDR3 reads CASSFRTGNNSPLHF. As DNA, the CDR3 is TGTGCCAGCAGCTTCAGGACAGGGAATAATTCACCCCTCCACTTT.

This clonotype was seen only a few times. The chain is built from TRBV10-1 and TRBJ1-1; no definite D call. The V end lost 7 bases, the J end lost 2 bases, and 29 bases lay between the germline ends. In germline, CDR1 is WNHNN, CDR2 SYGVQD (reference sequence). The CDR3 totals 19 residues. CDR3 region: CASTIQFPNRGQANTEAFF. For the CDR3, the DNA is TGCGCCAGCACCATACAATTCCCTAACAGAGGGCAGGCCAACACTGAAGCTTTCTTT.

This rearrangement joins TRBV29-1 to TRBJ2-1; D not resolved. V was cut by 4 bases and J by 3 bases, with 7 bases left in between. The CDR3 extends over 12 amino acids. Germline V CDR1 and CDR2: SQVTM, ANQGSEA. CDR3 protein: CSVALDYNEQFF. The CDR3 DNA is TGCAGCGTTGCCCTAGACTACAATGAGCAGTTCTTC.

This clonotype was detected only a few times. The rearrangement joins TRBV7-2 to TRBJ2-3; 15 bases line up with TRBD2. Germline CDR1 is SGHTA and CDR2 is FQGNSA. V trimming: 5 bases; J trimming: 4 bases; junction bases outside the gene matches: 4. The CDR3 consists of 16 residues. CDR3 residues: CASSPRTSGRADTQYF. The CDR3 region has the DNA TGTGCCAGCAGCCCACGGACTAGCGGGAGGGCAGATACGCAGTATTTT.

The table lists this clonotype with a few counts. The DNA for the CDR3 is TGTGCCAGCAGCTTAGCCCGCCAGGAGGGGCCCTACAATGAGCAGTTCTTC. This translates into CASSLARQEGPYNEQFF. V gene TRBV11-3 combines with J gene TRBJ2-1, with D perhaps matching TRBD2 (6 bases). CDR3 size: 17 residues. Germline CDR1 reads SGHNT; CDR2 reads YENEEA. The V end was cut by 1 base, the J end by 2 bases, with 15 bases between.

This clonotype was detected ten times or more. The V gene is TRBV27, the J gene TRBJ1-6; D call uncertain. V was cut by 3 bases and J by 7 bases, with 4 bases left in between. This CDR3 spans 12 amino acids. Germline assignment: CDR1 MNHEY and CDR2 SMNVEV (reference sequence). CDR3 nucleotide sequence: TGTGCCAGCAGTTTCGGGAATTCACCCCTCCACTTT. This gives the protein CASSFGNSPLHF.

The CDR3 region has the DNA TGTGCCAGCAGTGAATGGGGACAGGGATCAGATACGCAGTATTTT. It codes for CASSEWGQGSDTQYF. This chain joins TRBV25-1 and TRBJ2-3; 9 bases agree with TRBD1. Germline V gene data show CDR1 as MGHDK and CDR2 as SYGVNS. The CDR3 runs 15 residues. V was pared by 1 base and J by 4 bases, with 3 bases of the junction left unmatched.

CDR3: CASSLGQYQETQYF. CDR3 nucleotides: TGTGCCAGCAGCTTAGGACAATACCAAGAGACCCAGTACTTC. The chain employs TRBV11-2 and TRBJ2-5; D call uncertain. Germline V CDR1 and CDR2: SGHAT, FQNNGV. Trimming cost V 1 base and J 0 bases, with 6 bases left between them. This CDR3 is built from 14 residues.